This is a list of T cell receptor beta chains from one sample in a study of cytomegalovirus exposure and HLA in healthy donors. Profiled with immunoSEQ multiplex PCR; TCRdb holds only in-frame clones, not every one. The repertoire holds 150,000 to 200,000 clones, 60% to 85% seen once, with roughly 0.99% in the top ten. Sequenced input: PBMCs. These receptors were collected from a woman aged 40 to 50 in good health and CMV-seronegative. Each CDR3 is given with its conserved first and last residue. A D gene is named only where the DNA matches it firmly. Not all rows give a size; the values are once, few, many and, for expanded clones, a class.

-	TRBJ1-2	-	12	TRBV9	TGTGCCAGCAACACAGGGCTTAATGGCTACACCTTC	CASNTGLNGYTF
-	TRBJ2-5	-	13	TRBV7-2	TGTGCCAGCAGCCGGGACAACCAAGAGACCCAGTACTTC	CASSRDNQETQYF
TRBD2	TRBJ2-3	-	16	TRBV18	TGTGCCAGCTCACCATCGGTCCAACTAGCGGGAGTTACGCAGTATTTT	CASSPSVQLAGVTQYF
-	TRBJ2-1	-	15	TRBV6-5	TGTGCCAGCAGAGACAGAGCAGGGAACTACAATGAGCAGTTCTTC	CASRDRAGNYNEQFF
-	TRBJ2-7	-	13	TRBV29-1	TGCAGCGTTGATGTGTGGGAGTCCGGCGAGCAGTACTTC	CSVDVWESGEQYF
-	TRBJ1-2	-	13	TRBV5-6	TGTGCCAGCACCAGAATGGGGCTCCCTGGCTACACCTTC	CASTRMGLPGYTF
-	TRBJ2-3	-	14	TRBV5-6	TGTGCCAGCAGCTTCGGGAGAACTTCAGATACGCAGTATTTT	CASSFGRTSDTQYF
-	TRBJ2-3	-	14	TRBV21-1	TGTGCCAGCAGCAAAGGTGCGGTGGCAGATACGCAGTATTTT	CASSKGAVADTQYF
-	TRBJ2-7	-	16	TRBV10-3	TGTGCCATCAGTGATAGGGGCCGGACGAGCTCCTACGAGCAGTACTTC	CAISDRGRTSSYEQYF
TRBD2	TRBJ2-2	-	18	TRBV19	TGTGCCAGTAACAGGAGGAGCGGGAGGGCCCCGAGCACCGGGGAGCTGTTTTTT	CASNRRSGRAPSTGELFF
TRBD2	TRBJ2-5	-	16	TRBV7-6	TGTGCCAGCAGCTTAGCGGGCGGCTCCGGGAGGGAGACCCAGTACTTC	CASSLAGGSGRETQYF
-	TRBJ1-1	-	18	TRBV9	TGTGCCAGCAGCTATGGAAGGGGCGGGACTTTAGGGGACACTGAAGCTTTCTTT	CASSYGRGGTLGDTEAFF
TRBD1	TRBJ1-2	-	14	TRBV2	TGTGCCAGCAAATCCTACGGACAGGGTGGTGGCTACACCTTC	CASKSYGQGGGYTF
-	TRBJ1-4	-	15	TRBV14	TGTGCCAGCAGCCCTTTCGGGACAATATCTGAAAAACTGTTTTTT	CASSPFGTISEKLFF
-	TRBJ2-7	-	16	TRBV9	TGTGCCAGCAGCGTAGATGGCGGGCTTCCGGGTGGCGAGCAGTACTTC	CASSVDGGLPGGEQYF
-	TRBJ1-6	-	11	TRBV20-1	TGCAGTGCCCCTCCCGTTTCACCCCTCCACTTT	CSAPPVSPLHF
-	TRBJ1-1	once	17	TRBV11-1	TGTGCCAGCAGCTTCGGCAGATACCCAGCCAGGGACACTGAAGCTTTCTTT	CASSFGRYPARDTEAFF
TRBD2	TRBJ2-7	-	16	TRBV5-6	TGTGCCAGCAGCTTGGTTCGGACTAGCGGTAACTACGAGCAGTACTTC	CASSLVRTSGNYEQYF
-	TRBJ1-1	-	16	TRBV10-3	TGTGCCATCAGTGAGTCGGGGGGGGAAGGGGGTCGTGAAGCTTTCTTT	CAISESGGEGGREAFF
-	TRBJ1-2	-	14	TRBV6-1	TGTGCCAGCAGTGAATTAGAGAATAACTATGGCTACACCTTC	CASSELENNYGYTF
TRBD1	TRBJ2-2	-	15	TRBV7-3	TGTGCCAGCAGCCCTGGGACAGGGAACACCGGGGAGCTGTTTTTT	CASSPGTGNTGELFF
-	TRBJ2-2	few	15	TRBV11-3	TGTGCCAGCAGCTTAGGAGGACTTAACACCGGGGAGCTGTTTTTT	CASSLGGLNTGELFF
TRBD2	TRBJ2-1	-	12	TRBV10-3	TGTGCCATTAGCGGGTACTACAATGAGCAGTTCTTC	CAISGYYNEQFF
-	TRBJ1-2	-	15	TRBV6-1	TGTGCCAGCAGTGAAGACCTATCCGCGAAGTATGGCTACACCTTC	CASSEDLSAKYGYTF
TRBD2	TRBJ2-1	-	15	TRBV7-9	TGTGCCAGCCGCCGTAGCGGGAGCTCCTACAATGAGCAGTTCTTC	CASRRSGSSYNEQFF
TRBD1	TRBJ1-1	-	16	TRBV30	TGTGCCTGGAGTGGGGGGACAGGGCCTGGGATGCGGTCAGCTTTCTTT	CAWSGGTGPGMRSAFF
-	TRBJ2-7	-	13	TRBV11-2	TGTGCCAGCAGCTTAGGACTTACCTACGAGCAGTACTTC	CASSLGLTYEQYF